The subject of this entry is one T cell receptor beta chain. Its antigen remains undetermined. It has no much larger one-base neighbor in the sample; base qualities were not kept. The sample comes from a study of shared clonotypes between healthy human individuals (TCRdb year 2020). Broadly, across the study: Three men and a couple of women, aged 18 to 49 years, made up the cohort. Between about 0.9 and 9 billion PBMCs per donor were obtained by leukapheresis. To increase sequencing depth and limit assay-specific biases, TCR repertoire library preparation and sequencing were carried out by different laboratories using diverse techniques. The study deeply sequenced blood TCR repertoires of five healthy adults to estimate repertoire size and the extent of clonotype sharing between individuals. For each donor, CD4 naive and CD4 memory were each given three plates, CD8 naive was given two plates, and CD8 memory was given one plate.

CD8 naive samples were CD45RO-negative cells positively selected for CCR7, giving a CD45RA+CCR7+ population that excluded TemRA cells. The donors were healthy, HIV-negative adults with no recently reported acute infections or vaccinations. Only Caucasian adults living in Nashville, Tennessee, USA were represented among the donors. Blood was obtained by leukapheresis, after which PBMCs were separated by Ficoll-Histopaque density gradient centrifugation and cryopreserved in liquid nitrogen vapor phase. Analytical flow cytometry was used to check the purity and quantity of every magnetically sorted T cell population. From each sorted fraction, genomic DNA was isolated and quantified by UV absorbance on a Nanodrop 2000c. General findings and caveats noted by the study authors: Clonotypes shared by all four sorted-subset donors showed higher generation probabilities than non-shared clonotypes. Pairwise subsampling indicated that sequencing depth was expected to affect the degree of clonotype sharing among donors. Estimated clonotype richness was generally larger for naive than for memory subsets. Rarefaction of sorted-subset datasets indicated incomplete sequencing despite the large sequencing depth. Sampling was restricted to blood, and TCR repertoires in tissue are likely to differ from TCR repertoires in blood. Across four donors, approximately 4.6% of naive CD4, approximately 4% of naive CD8, under 2.5% of memory CD4, and 0.4% to 0.45% of memory CD8 clonotypes were shared. The small number of donors limited the genetic and exposure-history diversity represented.

At the junction V is shortened by 2 bases and J by 0 bases, with 9 bases in between. Measured from the cysteine to the phenylalanine, the CDR3 is 14 residues long. Only CDR3 DNA is held: 42 bases, read in frame from base 1. From the germline V gene (reference sequence), CDR1 is SGHKS and CDR2 is YYEKEE. Using the deep immunoSEQ assay, multiplex PCR amplified TCR CDR3 regions from genomic DNA. Extracted genomic DNA from each cell subset was spread evenly across all wells of several immunoSEQ 96-well plates, with each plate serving as a replicate. For sorted subsets, roughly 200 ng genomic DNA, equal to about 30,000 T cell genomes, was loaded into each replicate PCR. Purified libraries were measured with a Qubit 3.0 fluorometer, size-checked on a Bioanalyzer 2100, and measured again with the KAPA Library Quantification kit. Every immunoSEQ 96-well plate was sequenced on a separate single-read 150-cycle Illumina NextSeq 550 flow cell. As for the authors' bioinformatics: The immunoSEQ output contained only junctional sequences without quality scores, so filtering could not match that applied to full-length reads. Sequences were annotated with PyIR, a Python wrapper for IgBLAST v1.9, using IMGT germline references to assign V/J genes and CDR3. Reads with weak V/J assignments (E-value above 1e-6), missing CDR3, stop codons, out-of-frame junctions, or ambiguous translated residues were removed. V3J clonotypes were defined as sequences sharing an identical inferred V gene, J gene, and CDR3 amino acid sequence. Percentage overlap between repertoires was computed as shared unique clonotypes divided by the size of the smaller repertoire. RTK rarefaction, the Chao1 estimator, and Recon v2.1 estimates of unobserved clonotypes were used to assess repertoire richness. Generation probabilities were computed with OLGA for all TCRbeta clonotypes obtained by the gDNA method from four donors. This is the immuneACCESS table as TCRdb keeps it, with only in-frame sequences that have V and J called. A part of the clones is gone; compared with another copy, unresolved V genes explain less than half, and the rest is unexplained. That table furnishes V, J and clone size, whereas the DNA furnished D and trimming. Recorded for this sample are about 2 million clones; roughly 94% of them occurred a single time. Approximately 1.2% of the sample belongs to the ten largest clones.

Sequenced input: naive CD8+ T cells sorted from blood. The cell subset or site label on this specimen signifies: CD45RA+CCR7+. The source of this sequence is a man aged 18 to 30 in good health. The chain uses TRBV5-5 and TRBJ2-7, with TRBD1 tentatively as D gene (6 bases match). The CDR3 is CASSFTGPSYEQYF. The nucleotide sequence is given as TGTGCCAGCAGCTTTACAGGGCCCTCCTACGAGCAGTACTTC.